This TCR beta chain was sequenced during a study of cytomegalovirus exposure and HLA in healthy donors. Study results and caveats: Another analysis was done later, and it associated 15,000 to 20,000 TCR beta sequences with HLA alleles at 0.05 false discovery rate. In a later analysis, a genetic analysis reported fewer productive-TCR N-insertions in an Asian-associated ancestry cluster than the cohort average.

Concerning this clone itself: What it binds is unknown.

This PCR relied on a set of 60 Vbeta primers and 13 Jbeta primers. Here immunoSEQ multiplex PCR was the method, and the copy in TCRdb shows in-frame clones only, minus some. The sample has 100,000 to 150,000 clones; about two thirds are singletons. The source material was PBMCs. The TCR sequence derives from a woman in her sixties in good health and CMV-seropositive.

The CDR3 protein is CASSYTPGQSDTQYF. CDR3 DNA sequence: TGTGCCAGCAGCTACACCCCGGGACAGTCAGATACGCAGTATTTT. This chain uses TRBV5-8 with TRBJ2-3; the match to TRBD1 covers 7 bases. There are 15 residues in the CDR3. Germline trimming cut 3 bases from V and 4 bases from J; bases unmatched to any gene: 8. The V gene's germline CDR1 is SGHTS and CDR2 YDEGEE. The variable domain in full, with the rest retrieved from reference TRBV5-8 and TRBJ2-3, is EAGVTQSPTHLIKTRGQQATLRCSPISGHTSVYWYQQALGLGLQFLLWYDEGEERNRGNFPPRFSGRQFPNYSSELNVNALELEDSALYLCASSYTPGQSDTQYFGPGTRLTVL.